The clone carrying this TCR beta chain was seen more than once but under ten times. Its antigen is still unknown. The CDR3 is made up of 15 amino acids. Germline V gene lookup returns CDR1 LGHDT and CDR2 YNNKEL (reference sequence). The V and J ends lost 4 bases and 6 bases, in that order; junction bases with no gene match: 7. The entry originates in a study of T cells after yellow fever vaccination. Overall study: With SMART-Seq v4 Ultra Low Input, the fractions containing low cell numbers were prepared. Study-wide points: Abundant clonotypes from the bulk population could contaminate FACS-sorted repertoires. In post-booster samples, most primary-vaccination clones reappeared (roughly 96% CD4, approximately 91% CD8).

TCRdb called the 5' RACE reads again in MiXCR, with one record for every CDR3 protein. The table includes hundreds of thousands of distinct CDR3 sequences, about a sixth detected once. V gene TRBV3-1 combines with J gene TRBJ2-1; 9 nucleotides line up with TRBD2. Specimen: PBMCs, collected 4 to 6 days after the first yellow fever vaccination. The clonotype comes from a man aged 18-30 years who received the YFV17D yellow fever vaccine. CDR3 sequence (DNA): TGTGCCAGCAGCCCGGCGGCGGGGGGGCTCAATGAGCAGTTCTTC. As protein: CASSPAAGGLNEQFF.